These T cell receptor beta chains were read from a single sample in a study of cytomegalovirus exposure and HLA in healthy donors. Sequencing used immunoSEQ multiplex PCR; TCRdb keeps in-frame clones, though not all of them. Found here are roughly 180,000 clones, roughly 84% of them singletons; the top ten hold 1.2%. Sequencing input: PBMCs. These receptors were taken from a boy aged 2 to 10 in good health and CMV-seronegative. Each CDR3 is given with its conserved first and last residue. Each record gives: D gene, V gene, clone size, J gene, CDR3 protein, CDR3 DNA. The D gene is left open where the match is weak. Rows may omit the clone size; those that give it use once, few, many or a size class.

TRBD2	TRBV7-9	-	TRBJ2-1	CASSQGTSGRGGNEQFF	TGTGCCAGCAGCCAAGGGACTAGCGGGAGGGGGGGCAATGAGCAGTTCTTC
TRBD2	TRBV30	-	TRBJ2-5	CAWSGGGQETQYF	TGTGCCTGGAGTGGCGGGGGCCAAGAGACCCAGTACTTC
-	TRBV10-2	-	TRBJ2-7	CASSLIEVTYSYEQYF	TGCGCCAGCAGCCTGATTGAGGTCACCTACTCCTACGAGCAGTACTTC
TRBD1	TRBV27	-	TRBJ2-1	CASRGFGQVLPSYNEQFF	TGTGCCAGCAGGGGGTTCGGACAGGTCCTACCTAGCTACAATGAGCAGTTCTTC
TRBD2	TRBV9	-	TRBJ2-2	CASSPPGGGGNTGELFF	TGTGCCAGCAGCCCCCCGGGCGGGGGAGGAAACACCGGGGAGCTGTTTTTT
TRBD1	TRBV2	-	TRBJ1-2	CASSGTGGYGYTF	TGTGCCAGCAGTGGTACAGGGGGCTATGGCTACACCTTC
-	TRBV29-1	-	TRBJ1-2	CSVAPANYGYTF	TGCAGCGTTGCGCCAGCTAACTATGGCTACACCTTC
TRBD2	TRBV4-3	-	TRBJ2-2	CASSQDSRGGSGELFF	TGCGCCAGCAGCCAAGATTCACGGGGGGGAAGCGGGGAGCTGTTTTTT
-	TRBV14	-	TRBJ1-6	CASSQETRNSPLHF	TGTGCCAGCAGCCAAGAGACACGGAATTCGCCCCTCCACTTT
TRBD2	TRBV2	-	TRBJ2-5	CASKPLRGGQETQYF	TGTGCCAGCAAGCCTTTGCGGGGGGGCCAAGAGACCCAGTACTTC
-	TRBV27	-	TRBJ2-2	CASKPGVDTGELFF	TGTGCCAGCAAACCGGGGGTTGACACCGGGGAGCTGTTTTTT
-	TRBV5-3	-	TRBJ2-1	CARSLYPGAYNEQFF	TGTGCCAGAAGCTTGTATCCGGGAGCCTACAATGAGCAGTTCTTC
-	TRBV5-4	-	TRBJ1-2	CASSLKGQGSPGYTF	TGTGCCAGCAGCTTGAAGGGGCAGGGCTCACCTGGCTACACCTTC
-	TRBV15	-	TRBJ2-2	CATSGVLLGETGELFF	TGTGCCACCAGCGGAGTCCTCTTGGGAGAAACCGGGGAGCTGTTTTTT
TRBD2	TRBV11-2	-	TRBJ2-3	CASSWSAGGLPDTQYF	TGTGCCAGCAGCTGGTCGGCGGGAGGTCTACCAGATACGCAGTATTTT
-	TRBV30	-	TRBJ2-7	CAWSADYYGQYF	TGTGCCTGGAGTGCTGACTACTACGGGCAGTACTTC
-	TRBV5-6	-	TRBJ2-1	CASTLEGTASYNEQFF	TGTGCCAGCACCCTGGAGGGGACAGCTTCCTACAATGAGCAGTTCTTC
-	TRBV6-5	-	TRBJ1-1	CASSNTGLAFF	TGTGCCAGCAGTAACACAGGGTTGGCTTTCTTT
-	TRBV6-6	-	TRBJ1-5	CASSYLGGLGQPQHF	TGTGCCAGCAGTTACCTGGGGGGATTGGGTCAGCCCCAGCATTTT
-	TRBV5-1	-	TRBJ2-3	CASSAGVGSDTQYF	TGCGCCAGCAGCGCCGGGGTGGGGTCAGATACGCAGTATTTT
-	TRBV5-1	-	TRBJ2-2	CASSFKGEGTGELFF	TGCGCCAGCAGCTTTAAGGGTGAGGGTACCGGGGAGCTGTTTTTT
TRBD1	TRBV2	-	TRBJ1-1	CASSPGTEEAFF	TGTGCCAGCAGTCCAGGGACAGAAGAAGCTTTCTTT
TRBD2	TRBV7-9	-	TRBJ2-5	CASSLVSGETQYF	TGTGCCAGCAGCTTAGTTAGCGGGGAGACCCAGTACTTC
-	TRBV10-3	-	TRBJ2-2	CAISRGQLSNTGELFF	TGTGCCATCAGCCGAGGGCAACTTTCGAACACCGGGGAGCTGTTTTTT
-	TRBV19	-	TRBJ1-2	CASSGAPRGGSHGYTF	TGTGCCAGTAGTGGAGCCCCCCGGGGGGGAAGTCATGGCTACACCTTC
TRBD1	TRBV7-2	few	TRBJ1-1	CASSLQGWNTEAFF	TGTGCCAGCAGCCTACAGGGGTGGAACACTGAAGCTTTCTTT
-	TRBV5-6	-	TRBJ1-2	CASSLDSYGYTF	TGTGCCAGCAGCTTAGACAGCTATGGCTACACCTTC
-	TRBV15	-	TRBJ2-5	CATSREPQEETQYF	TGTGCCACCAGCAGAGAACCCCAAGAGGAGACCCAGTACTTC
TRBD1	TRBV7-2	few	TRBJ2-1	CASSSPPGQPYNEQFF	TGTGCCAGCAGCTCCCCTCCGGGACAGCCCTACAATGAGCAGTTCTTC